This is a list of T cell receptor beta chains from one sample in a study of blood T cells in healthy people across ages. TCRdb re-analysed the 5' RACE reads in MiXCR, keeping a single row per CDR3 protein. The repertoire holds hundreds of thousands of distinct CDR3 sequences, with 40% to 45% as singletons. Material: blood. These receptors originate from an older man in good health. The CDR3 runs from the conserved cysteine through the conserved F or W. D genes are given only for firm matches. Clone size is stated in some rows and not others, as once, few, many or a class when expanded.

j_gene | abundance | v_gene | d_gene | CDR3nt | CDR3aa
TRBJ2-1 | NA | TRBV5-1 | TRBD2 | TGCGCCAGCGGGACTAGCGGGGGCAGGGATGAGCAGTTCTTC | CASGTSGGRDEQFF
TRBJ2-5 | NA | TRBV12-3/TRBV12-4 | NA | TGTGCCAGCAGTTTAAGGCCACCTCAAGAGACCCAGTACTTC | CASSLRPPQETQYF
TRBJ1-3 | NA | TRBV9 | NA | TGTGCCAGCAGCTTTGCACCAGCGGGACTACCCTCTGGAAACACCATATATTTT | CASSFAPAGLPSGNTIYF
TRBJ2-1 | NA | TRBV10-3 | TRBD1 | TGTGCCATCAGTGAGAAAGTTCCGGGACAGGGGGCGCGGGTTGAGCAGTTCTTC | CAISEKVPGQGARVEQFF
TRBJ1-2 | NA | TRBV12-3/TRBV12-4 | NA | TGTGCCAGCAGTTTCCCCATGGGCGGCTACACCTTC | CASSFPMGGYTF
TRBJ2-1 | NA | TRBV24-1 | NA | TGTGCCACCAGTGACCCCGGGCGGGACTCCTACAATGAGCAGTTCTTC | CATSDPGRDSYNEQFF
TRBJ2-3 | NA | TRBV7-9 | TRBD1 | TGTGCCAGCAGACCCTCGAAAGGGGGCTGGGGCACAGATACGCAGTATTTT | CASRPSKGGWGTDTQYF
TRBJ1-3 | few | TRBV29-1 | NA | TGCAGCGCATCGTTGACAGGCTCTGGAAACACCATATATTTT | CSASLTGSGNTIYF
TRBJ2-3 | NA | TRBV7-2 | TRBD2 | TGTGCCAGCAGCTTAGGATCGAGCGGGGCATACACAGATACGCAGTATTTT | CASSLGSSGAYTDTQYF
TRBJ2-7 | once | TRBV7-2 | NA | TGTGCCAGCAGCTTAGACAGATACAGGGTCTACGAGCAGTACTTC | CASSLDRYRVYEQYF
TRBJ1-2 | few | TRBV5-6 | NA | TGTGCCAGCGGCGTCAAGAGATATGGCTACACCTTC | CASGVKRYGYTF
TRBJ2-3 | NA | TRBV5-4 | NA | TGTGCCAGCAGCTTGGCCAAAACGGGGAGCACAGATACGCAGTATTTT | CASSLAKTGSTDTQYF
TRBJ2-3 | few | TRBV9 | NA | TGTGCCAGCAGCGAGGGGGGCGGCACAGATACGCAGTATTTT | CASSEGGGTDTQYF
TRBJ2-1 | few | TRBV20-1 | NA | TGCAGTGCTCGGCGGGGCAGGAACAATGAGCAGTTCTTC | CSARRGRNNEQFF
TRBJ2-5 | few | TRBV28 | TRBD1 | TGTGCCAGCAGTTCCGAGACAGGGGTGTTGGGAGAGACCCAGTACTTC | CASSSETGVLGETQYF
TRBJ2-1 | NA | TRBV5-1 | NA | TGCGCCAGCAGCTCGGGACCGGCGATGGATGAGCAGTTCTTC | CASSSGPAMDEQFF
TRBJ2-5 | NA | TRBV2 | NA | TGTGCCAGCGATGCAGGCCAAGAGACCCAGTACTTC | CASDAGQETQYF
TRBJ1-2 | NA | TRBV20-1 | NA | TGCAGTCTCCGGGACGGGGGGCGAGGTGGCTACACCTTC | CSLRDGGRGGYTF
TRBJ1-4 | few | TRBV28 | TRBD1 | TGTGCCAGCATCCCAGGGGGCGCTGATGAAAAACTGTTTTTT | CASIPGGADEKLFF
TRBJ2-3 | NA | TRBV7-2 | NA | TGTGCCAGCAGCTTAGACGCTCTTAGCACAGATACGCAGTATTTT | CASSLDALSTDTQYF
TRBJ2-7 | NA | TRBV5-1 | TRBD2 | TGCGCCAGCAGCCGAGATACTAGCGGGGGGGCCTACGAGCAGTACTTC | CASSRDTSGGAYEQYF
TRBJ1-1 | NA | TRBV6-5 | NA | TGTGCCAGCAGTTACTCGGGACCGTGGGTCACTGAAGCTTTCTTT | CASSYSGPWVTEAFF
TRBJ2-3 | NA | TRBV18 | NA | TGTGCCAGCTCAAGGCTAGCCACAGGTACGCAGTATTTT | CASSRLATGTQYF
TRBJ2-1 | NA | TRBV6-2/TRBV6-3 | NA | TGTGCCAGCAGTTACGCGGAGTGGGGCGGGCAGTTCTTC | CASSYAEWGGQFF
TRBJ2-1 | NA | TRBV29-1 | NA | TGCAGCCCATCCCTAGGTCCGGATGAGCAGTTCTTC | CSPSLGPDEQFF
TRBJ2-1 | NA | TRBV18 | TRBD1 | TGTGCCAGCTCATCTGGACAGGGAAGCAGGAATGAGCAGTTCTTC | CASSSGQGSRNEQFF
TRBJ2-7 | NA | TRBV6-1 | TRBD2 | TGTGCCAGCAGTGTTGAGGGGAGACTAGCGGGGTTTGGCGAGCAGTACTTC | CASSVEGRLAGFGEQYF